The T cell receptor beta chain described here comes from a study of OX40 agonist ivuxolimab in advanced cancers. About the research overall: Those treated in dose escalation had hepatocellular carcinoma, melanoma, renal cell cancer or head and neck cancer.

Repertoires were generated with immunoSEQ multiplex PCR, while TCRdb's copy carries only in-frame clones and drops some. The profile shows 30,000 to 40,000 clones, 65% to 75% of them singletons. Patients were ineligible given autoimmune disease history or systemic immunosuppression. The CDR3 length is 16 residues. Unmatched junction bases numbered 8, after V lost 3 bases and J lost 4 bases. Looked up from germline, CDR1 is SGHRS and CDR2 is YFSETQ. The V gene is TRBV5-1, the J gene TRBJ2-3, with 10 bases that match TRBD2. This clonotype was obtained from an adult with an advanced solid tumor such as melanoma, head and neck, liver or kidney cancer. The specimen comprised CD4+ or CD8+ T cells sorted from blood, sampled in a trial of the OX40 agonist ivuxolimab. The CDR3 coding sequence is TGCGCCAGCAGCTATCAAGCGGGGGGGCCATCAGATACGCAGTATTTT. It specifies CASSYQAGGPSDTQYF.